This TCR beta chain was observed in a study of blood T cell repertoires in COVID-19. About the research overall: From T cells, B-cell-depleted T cells, or PBMCs came the material, which was cDNA or gDNA.

Adults between roughly 18 and 89 years of age took part from 20 to 25 US areas. Cohort 3 recovery required two negative PCRs, clearance, or symptom resolution. V dropped 5 bases and J dropped 2 bases, with 7 bases sitting between them. Germline lookup yields CDR1 SGHTA and CDR2 FQGNSA. This CDR3 comprises 13 residues. Some clones are missing from TCRdb's copy, which holds only in-frame ones; the method was immunoSEQ multiplex PCR. The sample has 350,000 to 400,000 clones, roughly 91% seen once. The TCR comes from a woman aged 18 to 35 who had recovered from COVID-19. V and J are TRBV7-2 and TRBJ1-3; perhaps TRBD1 as D (5 bases). Sequenced: PBMCs or T cells enriched from blood (not recorded which). CDR3 in amino acids: CASSDSPGNTIYF. In nucleotides, the CDR3 is TGTGCCAGCAGCGACAGTCCTGGAAACACCATATATTTT. Looking up the rest from reference TRBV7-2 and TRBJ1-3 gives the full variable domain: GAGVSQSPSNKVTEKGKDVELRCDPISGHTALYWYRQSLGQGLEFLIYFQGNSAPDKSGLPSDRFSAERTGGSVSTLTIQRTQQEDSAVYLCASSDSPGNTIYFGEGSWLTVV.